A single sample is the source of the 30 T cell receptor beta chains below, sequenced in a study of blood T cell repertoires in COVID-19. TCRdb's table, derived via immunoSEQ multiplex PCR, lists solely in-frame clones and lacks some. Of roughly 54,000 clones detected, about 82% appear once; the ten largest clones hold over 2%. The sample was peripheral blood. The receptors were sampled from a woman in her fifties or sixties with acute or convalescent COVID-19.

This chain links TRBV18 with TRBJ1-6, with 10 bases lining up with TRBD1. CDR1 and CDR2 from the germline V gene are KGHSH and LQKENI. Losses at the gene ends were 3 bases for V and 6 bases for J; bases not matched to a gene: 8. The CDR3 spans 17 residues. CDR3 amino acids: CASSPLTGGDSNSPLHF. The CDR3 DNA reads TGTGCCAGCTCACCCTTGACAGGGGGCGATAGTAATTCACCCCTCCACTTT.

The chain is built from TRBV28 and TRBJ1-3; D gene ambiguous. The length of the CDR3 is 12 residues. V gave up 7 bases and J gave up 7 bases, with 11 bases separating them. CDR1 and CDR2 from the germline V gene are MDHEN and SYDVKM. CDR3 sequence reads: CASIDAGNTIYF. The CDR3 coding sequence is TGTGCCAGCATCGACGCCGGGAACACCATATATTTT.

This chain uses TRBV5-1 with TRBJ2-3, with D possibly being TRBD1 (6 bases). Trimming stripped 0 bases from V and 2 bases from J, with 13 bases between. CDR1 is SGHRS, CDR2 YFSETQ, per germline. The CDR3 spans 16 residues. CDR3 residues: CASSLALVGATDTQYF. CDR3 DNA: TGCGCCAGCAGCTTGGCCCTTGTGGGGGCCACAGATACGCAGTATTTT. Drawing the rest from reference TRBV5-1 and TRBJ2-3, the complete variable domain is KAGVTQTPRYLIKTRGQQVTLSCSPISGHRSVSWYQQTPGQGLQFLFEYFSETQRNKGNFPGRFSGRQFSNSRSEMNVSTLELGDSALYLCASSLALVGATDTQYFGPGTRLTVL.

The V gene is TRBV30, the J gene TRBJ1-2; TRBD1 agrees at 10 bases. V trimming: 5 bases; J trimming: 7 bases; junction bases outside the gene matches: 1. CDR1 and CDR2 (germline): GTSNPN, SVGIG (reference sequence). The CDR3 is 11 residues long. This chain's CDR3 is CAWDRGPGYTF. CDR3 nucleotides: TGTGCCTGGGACAGGGGGCCTGGCTACACCTTC.

V usage is TRBV9 and J usage is TRBJ1-5, with 9 nucleotides matching TRBD1. CDR1 SGDLS and CDR2 YYNGEE come from the germline V gene. This CDR3 has 15 residues. V trimming: 0 bases; J trimming: 4 bases; junction bases outside the gene matches: 2. The CDR3 nucleotides are TGTGCCAGCAGCGTAGGAGGACAGGGGAATCAGCCCCAGCATTTT. Protein product: CASSVGGQGNQPQHF.

The V and J genes are TRBV4-1 and TRBJ1-2; maybe TRBD1 (5 bases). The CDR3 runs to 14 residues. V shed 3 bases and J shed 7 bases, with 15 bases lying between them. Germline loops: CDR1 MGHRA, CDR2 YSYEKL. The CDR3 here is CASSHHWGSPGYTF. The CDR3 bases are TGCGCCAGCAGCCATCATTGGGGCTCCCCTGGCTACACCTTC.

In nucleotides, the CDR3 is TGTGCCAGCAGCTTAGGTCCAGCGGGCCGGTTGTACTTC. It encodes CASSLGPAGRLYF. The chain has TRBV7-2 and TRBJ2-7, with TRBD2 as a possible D gene (6 bases). This CDR3 is built from 13 residues. Germline-derived CDR1 and CDR2 are SGHTA and FQGNSA. V gave up 1 base and J gave up 12 bases, with 16 bases separating them.

The chain has TRBV29-1 and TRBJ1-1, with D unresolved. The germline gives CDR1 SQVTM, CDR2 ANQGSEA. V lost 3 bases to trimming and J lost 9 bases, with 11 bases between them. There are 11 residues in the CDR3. The CDR3 sequence is CSVDIQAKAFF. The CDR3 DNA reads TGCAGCGTTGATATCCAGGCCAAAGCTTTCTTT.

The genes are TRBV10-3 and TRBJ1-3, with D possibly being TRBD1 (6 bases). In germline, CDR1 is ENHRY, CDR2 SYGVKD. Trimming took off 3 bases at V and 1 base at J, with 13 bases between the two ends. This CDR3 has 16 residues. This chain's CDR3 is CAISDFQGFSGNTIYF. The CDR3 bases are TGTGCCATCAGTGACTTCCAGGGGTTTTCTGGAAACACCATATATTTT.

The V gene is TRBV4-2, the J gene TRBJ1-1; 8 bases fit TRBD1. J was trimmed by 4 bases and V by 3 bases; bases with no gene match: 4. Germline CDR1 reads LGHNA; CDR2 reads YNFKEQ. This CDR3 is built from 14 residues. Here the CDR3 DNA reads TGTGCCAGCAGCCAGGACAGGGCCCCCACTGAAGCTTTCTTT. Its protein product is CASSQDRAPTEAFF.

V usage is TRBV28 and J usage is TRBJ1-1, with D maybe TRBD1 (5 bases). Germline CDR1 and CDR2: MDHEN and SYDVKM. The V and J ends lost 2 bases and 6 bases respectively, with 10 bases between them. This CDR3 comprises 13 residues. CDR3 nucleotides: TGTGCCAGCAGTTTACCCCCGGGGGCTGAAGCTTTCTTT. Its protein is CASSLPPGAEAFF.

On this clone itself: The germline gene is not matched at one end of the junction; a read error may be the cause. V usage is TRBV7-7 and J usage is TRBJ2-3; 15 bases are a match to TRBD2. This CDR3 comprises 16 residues. Germline lookup yields CDR1 SSHAT and CDR2 FNYEAQ (reference sequence). CDR3 in DNA: TGTGCTAGCAGCTTAGGGACTAGCGGGGGGACAGATACGCAGTATTTT. Translated, it gives CASSLGTSGGTDTQYF.

The genes are TRBV7-8 and TRBJ1-6; D not certain. The length of the CDR3 is 14 residues. Germline V gene lookup returns CDR1 SGHVS and CDR2 FQNEAQ. Trimming took 2 bases from V and 5 from J, leaving 7 bases between them. This CDR3 reads CASSLNGDNSPLHF. The CDR3 DNA reads TGTGCCAGCAGCTTAAACGGGGATAATTCACCCCTCCACTTT. Combining the CDR3 with reference TRBV7-8 and TRBJ1-6 gives the whole variable domain GAGVSQSPRYKVAKRGQDVALRCDPISGHVSLFWYQQALGQGPEFLTYFQNEAQLDKSGLPSDRFFAERPEGSVSTLKIQRTQQEDSAVYLCASSLNGDNSPLHFGNGTRLTVT.

This CDR3 is CASSQDLLAGLEEQYF. The CDR3 nucleotides read TGTGCCAGCAGCCAAGATCTCCTAGCGGGGTTAGAAGAGCAGTACTTC. V and J are TRBV3-1 (or the pseudogene TRBV3-2) and TRBJ2-7; TRBD2 matches 9 bases. CDR3 size: 16 residues. CDR1 is LGHDT and CDR2 is YNNKEL in the germline V gene (reference sequence). Losses at the gene ends were 0 bases for V and 7 bases for J; bases not matched to a gene: 10.

The V call is TRBV19, the J call TRBJ1-2; unclear D gene. In germline, CDR1 is LNHDA, CDR2 SQIVND (reference sequence). Trimming pared 6 bases from V and 0 bases from J, leaving 14 bases between. CDR3 size: 15 residues. In DNA form, the CDR3 reads TGTGCCAGTAGCCTCACCTCGGGGTCTAACTATGGCTACACCTTC. Protein: CASSLTSGSNYGYTF.

The chain has TRBV12-3 or TRBV12-4 and TRBJ2-7; 8 nucleotides agree with TRBD2. The CDR3 length is 12 residues. After removal of 6 bases from V and 6 bases from J, the junction contained 4 bases not matched to a gene. For the CDR3, the DNA is TGTGCCAGCAGCCCAGCGGGGGCCGAGCAGTACTTC. Protein sequence: CASSPAGAEQYF.

The rearrangement joins TRBV7-9 to TRBJ1-5; 7 bases are shared with TRBD1. Germline CDR1 is SEHNR and CDR2 is FQNEAQ (reference sequence). This CDR3 region has 17 residues. V lost 1 base and J lost 0; bases outside the gene matches: 6. The CDR3 coding sequence is TGTGCCAGCAGCTTAGAAGTCGGGACAGATAGCAATCAGCCCCAGCATTTT. Amino acids: CASSLEVGTDSNQPQHF. Filled out from reference TRBV7-9 and TRBJ1-5, the complete variable domain reads DTGVSQNPRHKITKRGQNVTFRCDPISEHNRLYWYRQTLGQGPEFLTYFQNEAQLEKSRLLSDRFSAERPKGSFSTLEIQRTEQGDSAMYLCASSLEVGTDSNQPQHFGDGTRLSIL.

The genes are TRBV27 and TRBJ1-1; 9 nucleotides align to TRBD1. Germline-derived CDR1 and CDR2 are MNHEY and SMNVEV (reference sequence). CDR3 length: 17 residues. The V and J ends lost 5 bases and 0 bases, in that order; junction bases with no gene match: 10. The DNA for the CDR3 is TGTGCCAGCAGTACCCTTGGACAGGGGAAATTGAACACTGAAGCTTTCTTT. Residues: CASSTLGQGKLNTEAFF.

The rearrangement links TRBV3-1 (or the pseudogene TRBV3-2) to TRBJ2-3; D is uncertain. Per germline, CDR1 LGHDT and CDR2 YNNKEL (reference sequence). The CDR3 length is 16 residues. Trimming cost V 0 bases and J 0 bases, with 10 bases left between them. The CDR3 coding sequence is TGTGCCAGCAGCCAAGATCTGACAATGAGCACAGATACGCAGTATTTT. This sequence encodes CASSQDLTMSTDTQYF.

This clone was counted a single time. The chain links TRBV6-5 to TRBJ1-6; the match to TRBD1 covers 9 bases. Trimming took 0 bases from V and 14 from J; bases not matched to a gene: 2. This CDR3 spans 13 amino acids. The germline V gene has CDR1 MNHEY and CDR2 SVGAGI. The DNA of the CDR3 is TGTGCCAGCAGTTACTCGGGACAGGGAGCCCTCCACTTT. It is translated as CASSYSGQGALHF.

The chain links TRBV3-1 (or the pseudogene TRBV3-2) to TRBJ1-4, with TRBD1 matching 7 bases. Germline lookup yields CDR1 LGHDT and CDR2 YNNKEL (reference sequence). The V segment lost 1 base and the J segment 7 bases; nucleotides outside the gene matches: 3. The CDR3 spans 14 residues. CDR3 nucleotide sequence: TGTGCCAGCAGCCAAGGACAGGGAATTGAAAAACTGTTTTTT. Protein product: CASSQGQGIEKLFF.

The chain joins TRBV6-5 to TRBJ2-7, with 7 bases aligning to TRBD1. In germline, CDR1 is MNHEY, CDR2 SVGAGI. V shed 2 bases and J 3 bases; nucleotides not matched to a gene: 7. The CDR3 is made up of 15 amino acids. The CDR3 here is CASSYNAGGNYEQYF. Here the CDR3 DNA reads TGTGCCAGCAGTTACAACGCAGGGGGAAACTACGAGCAGTACTTC.

This clone was seen just once. The rearrangement links TRBV10-3 to TRBJ1-6; 8 bases are a match to TRBD1. This CDR3 contains 13 residues. Trimming removed 6 bases from V and 5 bases from J; junction bases left unmatched: 0. Per germline, CDR1 ENHRY and CDR2 SYGVKD. The CDR3 is CAIRTGDNSPLHF. CDR3 in DNA: TGTGCCATCAGGACAGGGGATAATTCACCCCTCCACTTT.

In DNA, the CDR3 is TGTGCCAGCTCTACCCAAAGCTCCTACGAGCAGTACTTC. It codes for CASSTQSSYEQYF. The rearrangement uses TRBV6-5 and TRBJ2-7; D unresolved. The germline V and J ends were trimmed by 8 bases and 0 bases, with 11 bases remaining between them. The CDR3 covers 13 residues. The germline V gene has CDR1 MNHEY and CDR2 SVGAGI.

The chain is built from TRBV12-3 or TRBV12-4 and TRBJ1-2; TRBD1 agrees at 11 bases. The CDR3 loop spans 13 amino acids. V was clipped by 5 bases and J by 4 bases; unmatched bases: 0. The CDR3 loop reads CASSGTGGYGYTF. The CDR3 bases are TGTGCCAGCAGTGGGACAGGGGGCTATGGCTACACCTTC.

CDR3 sequence: CASSSRRGDYGYTF. Here the CDR3 DNA reads TGTGCCAGCAGCTCTAGGCGGGGGGACTATGGCTACACCTTC. The J gene is TRBJ1-2, the V gene TRBV7-2, with a tentative D call TRBD1 (5 bases). V was cut by 4 bases and J by 3 bases, with 12 bases left in between. CDR1 SGHTA and CDR2 FQGNSA come from the germline V gene. CDR3 length: 14 amino acids.

V gene TRBV6-5 combines with J gene TRBJ1-1, with D perhaps matching TRBD1 (5 bases). The CDR3 covers 14 residues. Trimming removed 4 bases at V and 5 bases at J, with 14 bases between. The germline V gene encodes CDR1 MNHEY and CDR2 SVGAGI. CDR3 DNA sequence: TGTGCCAGCAGTTTGGGGCCAGCGAGGACTGAAGCTTTCTTT. Translating it yields CASSLGPARTEAFF.

V is TRBV28 and J is TRBJ1-1; D call uncertain. The V gene's germline CDR1 is MDHEN and CDR2 SYDVKM. This CDR3 spans 11 amino acids. The V gene lost 2 bases and the J gene lost 7 bases, with 5 bases spanning the gap. The CDR3 loop is CASSLRVEAFF. The CDR3 DNA reads TGTGCCAGCAGTTTACGGGTTGAAGCTTTCTTT.

CDR3 DNA sequence: TGTGCCTGGAGTGTTAAGCAGCGGGGCTCCAATGAGCAGTTCTTC. Amino acids: CAWSVKQRGSNEQFF. V gene TRBV30 combines with J gene TRBJ2-1, with 7 bases identical to TRBD2. Germline assignment: CDR1 GTSNPN and CDR2 SVGIG (reference sequence). The CDR3 spans 15 residues. The V gene end was trimmed by 0 bases and the J gene end by 6 bases; junction bases not matched to a gene: 8.

The genes are TRBV19 and TRBJ2-3; 10 nucleotides match TRBD2. Germline loops: CDR1 LNHDA, CDR2 SQIVND (reference sequence). The CDR3 length is 15 residues. The ends lost 6 bases at V and 4 bases at J; junction bases unmatched: 7. As DNA, the CDR3 is TGTGCCAGTAGCGGGGTAGCGGGAGGAGCAGATACGCAGTATTTT. Translated, it gives CASSGVAGGADTQYF.